The TCR beta chain under discussion was sequenced for a study of long-term antiretroviral therapy in people with HIV. Version v3.0 of the immunoSEQ assay was performed at survey level. Assay: immunoSEQ multiplex PCR; the TCRdb copy retains only in-frame clones and omits some. The sample includes around 21,000 clones, over 75% of them seen just once. The CDR3 runs to 20 residues. Germline V gene lookup returns CDR1 LGHNA and CDR2 YSLEER. J was trimmed by 3 bases and V by 3 bases; bases with no gene match: 12. V usage is TRBV4-3 and J usage is TRBJ2-2, with 14 bases lining up with TRBD2. This receptor was taken from a woman aged 25 to 39 with HIV. The source was unsorted PBMCs, collected approximately 4.4 years before starting antiretroviral therapy. The CDR3 DNA sequence: TGCGCCAGCAGCCACCCGAAGACTAGCGGGGGGGCCAAGGACACCGGGGAGCTGTTTTTT. Protein sequence: CASSHPKTSGGAKDTGELFF.